A selection of T cell receptor beta chains follows, all from one sample in a study of blood T cell repertoires in COVID-19. Repertoires were generated with immunoSEQ multiplex PCR, while TCRdb's copy carries only in-frame clones and drops some. The sample lists 190,000 or so clones; approximately 84% were seen once. Sequenced material: peripheral blood. The receptors were sampled from a human donor with acute or convalescent COVID-19. The donor label of this sample is uncertain. Both conserved end residues are part of each CDR3. Fields, in order: J gene, V gene, CDR3 protein.

>TRBJ1-2|TRBV28
CASSTSGQGDYGYTF
>TRBJ2-7|TRBV5-1
CASSLTGSPGGYEQYF
>TRBJ1-2|TRBV27
CASSSRRALSYGYTF
>TRBJ2-1|TRBV11-2
CASSLVGGYNEQFF
>TRBJ2-3|TRBV7-6
CASSPLVDTQYF
>TRBJ1-1|TRBV10-3
CAISYRDRDTEAFF
>TRBJ1-4|TRBV27
CGPRMSAGVTERKLFF
>TRBJ2-1|TRBV5-1
CASSPGTSGRGIGEQFF
>TRBJ1-5|TRBV29-1
CSVGQGSNQPQHF
>TRBJ1-4|TRBV18
CASSLELEEKLFF
>TRBJ2-1|TRBV11-2
CASSLVRGNEQFF
>TRBJ1-5|TRBV10-3
CAISESEQGKNQPQHF
>TRBJ2-1|TRBV27
CASSLNSYNEQFF
>TRBJ2-1|TRBV7-3
CASSLTGTRLYNEQFF
>TRBJ2-7|TRBV11-3
CASSLGGTGQGARQYF
>TRBJ2-7|TRBV27
CASSPRDTLYEQYF
>TRBJ1-6|TRBV5-8
CASAGDRVNSPLHF
>TRBJ2-5|TRBV12-3/TRBV12-4
CASRTTGVETQYF
>TRBJ1-5|TRBV19
CASGDRGYQPQHF
>TRBJ2-7|TRBV6-2/TRBV6-3
CASSYADRASYEQYF
>TRBJ1-5|TRBV9
CASGQGTNQPQHF
>TRBJ2-2|TRBV5-4
CASSLEGTGGIRYNTGELFF
>TRBJ2-1|TRBV19
CASSDRAGTSPNEQFF
>TRBJ2-5|TRBV5-4
CASSLPQQQETQYF
>TRBJ1-5|TRBV2
CASGTRGAANQPQHF
>TRBJ1-1|TRBV24-1
CATSDLWATGENTEAFF
>TRBJ2-1|TRBV7-3
CASSPSGVNEQFF
>TRBJ2-3|TRBV4-2
CASSQGGREATQYF
>TRBJ1-5|TRBV7-9
CASSFGQGGHQPQHF
>TRBJ2-7|TRBV19
CASSSIQGAYPYEQYF
>TRBJ2-7|TRBV6-6
CASSYSGAGAYEQYF
>TRBJ2-2|TRBV27
CASSLWGLAGNTGELFF
>TRBJ1-5|TRBV7-2
CASSRDSRSNQPQHF
>TRBJ1-5|TRBV28
CASSPPGVQPQHF
>TRBJ2-7|TRBV12-3/TRBV12-4
CASSLVREGEQYF
>TRBJ1-5|TRBV19
CASSIRDRGSLSNQPQHF
>TRBJ1-1|TRBV19
CASSIESGTGAGEAFF
>TRBJ2-1|TRBV12-3/TRBV12-4
CASSLGRVNEQFF